This T cell receptor beta chain is from a study of Tregs in tolerant kidney transplant recipients. This CDR3 spans 15 amino acids. Germline assignment: CDR1 SGDLS and CDR2 YYNGEE. As for this clone: Its ends do not fully match the called genes, so a read error is possible.

Data came from immunoSEQ multiplex PCR; TCRdb stores just in-frame clones and leaves some out. The data contain about 66,000 clones, roughly 92% of them singletons. The clonotype comes from a human donor who received a combined kidney and bone marrow transplant. Specimen: CD8+ T cells from blood, collected before the transplant. The V call is TRBV9, the J call TRBJ1-4, with 9 bases matching TRBD1. CDR3 amino acids: CASSAPGTGNGKLFF. The DNA of the CDR3 is TGTGCCAGCAGCGCCCCCGGGACAGGGAATGGAAAACTGTTTTTT.